This is a list of T cell receptor beta chains from one sample in a study of blood T cell repertoires in COVID-19. The table came from immunoSEQ multiplex PCR; TCRdb's copy has only in-frame clones and leaves some out. The sample holds approximately 100,000 clones, around 90% seen once. Sample: peripheral blood. The source is a human donor in a cohort sampled during active COVID-19. CDR3s include the opening cysteine and the closing phenylalanine or tryptophan. The D gene is left open where the match is weak. The size entry is marked missing in some rows and otherwise reads once, few, many or a size class.

abundance,v_gene,j_gene,d_gene,CDR3aa,CDR3nt
-,TRBV6-1,TRBJ2-3,TRBD2,CASSETSGNADTQYF,TGTGCCAGCAGTGAGACTAGCGGGAATGCAGATACGCAGTATTTT
-,TRBV5-1,TRBJ1-1,-,CASSSYREGNSEAFF,TGCGCCAGCAGCTCTTACAGGGAGGGGAACTCTGAAGCTTTCTTT
-,TRBV28,TRBJ1-1,-,CASSLVGDMNTEAFF,TGTGCCAGCAGTTTAGTAGGGGACATGAACACTGAAGCTTTCTTT
-,TRBV28,TRBJ2-7,TRBD2,CASSFHLAGLSYEQYF,TGTGCCAGCAGTTTCCACCTAGCGGGGCTCTCCTACGAGCAGTACTTC
-,TRBV9,TRBJ2-7,-,CASSGDTNEQYF,TGTGCCAGCAGCGGAGACACAAACGAGCAGTACTTC
-,TRBV6-4,TRBJ1-1,-,CAGAAAQWTEAFF,TGTGCCGGAGCGGCGGCCCAGTGGACTGAAGCTTTCTTT
-,TRBV2,TRBJ2-7,-,CASISGSRYEQYF,TGTGCCAGCATTTCCGGGTCTCGGTACGAGCAGTACTTC
few,TRBV19,TRBJ2-7,TRBD1,CASSMKGQTYEQYF,TGTGCCAGTAGTATGAAGGGACAGACCTACGAGCAGTACTTC
few,TRBV30,TRBJ1-2,TRBD1,CAWTHRGWGYGYTF,TGTGCCTGGACCCACAGGGGTTGGGGCTATGGCTACACCTTC
-,TRBV4-2,TRBJ2-7,-,CASSPRGSSLRYEQYF,TGTGCCAGCAGCCCCCGTGGTAGTAGTTTACGCTACGAGCAGTACTTC
-,TRBV5-8,TRBJ1-1,-,CASSFEGRMNTEAFF,TGTGCCAGCAGCTTCGAAGGCAGGATGAACACTGAAGCTTTCTTT
-,TRBV28,TRBJ2-7,TRBD2,CASLIAGGYEQYF,TGTGCCAGCCTAATAGCGGGGGGGTACGAGCAGTACTTC
-,TRBV7-2,TRBJ1-2,-,CASSLASTGTNYGYTF,TGTGCCAGCAGCTTGGCCAGTACAGGGACTAACTATGGCTACACCTTC
-,TRBV5-6,TRBJ2-7,-,CASSARVDPYEQYF,TGTGCCAGCAGCGCCAGGGTAGATCCCTACGAGCAGTACTTC
-,TRBV11-2,TRBJ2-1,-,CASSSFSSSYNEQFF,TGTGCCAGCAGCTCGTTCTCGAGCTCCTACAATGAGCAGTTCTTC
few,TRBV11-3,TRBJ2-2,-,CASSLFTNTGELFF,TGTGCCAGCAGCTTATTCACGAACACCGGGGAGCTGTTTTTT
-,TRBV6-2/TRBV6-3,TRBJ1-1,-,CASSHRVAGEAFF,TGTGCCAGCAGTCACAGGGTCGCCGGTGAAGCTTTCTTT
once,TRBV30,TRBJ2-7,-,CAWSLNEQYF,TGTGCCTGGAGTTTAAACGAGCAGTACTTC